The 32 T cell receptor beta chains given below trace back to one sample, sequenced in a study of T cells after yellow fever vaccination. TCRdb reprocessed the 5' RACE reads with MiXCR, giving one entry per CDR3 protein. The sample lists 250,000 to 350,000 distinct CDR3 sequences, around 6.8% occurring once. The specimen comprised PBMCs, sampled about 41 days after the first yellow fever vaccination. The receptors come from a man aged 18 to 29 who received the YFV17D yellow fever vaccine.

This clonotype was detected a few times. The chain is built from TRBV6-1 and TRBJ2-1, with D perhaps matching TRBD1 or TRBD2 (5 bases each). The V end was cut by 5 bases, the J end by 8 bases, with 10 bases between. In germline, CDR1 is MNHNS, CDR2 SASEGT. The CDR3 length is 12 residues. CDR3: CASSWDQHEQFF. The CDR3 coding sequence is TGTGCCAGCAGTTGGGACCAGCATGAGCAGTTCTTC.

In this sample, this clonotype turned up a few times. The gene calls are TRBV5-1 and TRBJ2-3, with D perhaps matching TRBD1 or TRBD2 (5 bases each). Trimming cost V 1 base and J 5 bases, with 14 bases left between them. Germline CDR1 reads SGHRS; CDR2 reads YFSETQ. The length of the CDR3 is 15 residues. The CDR3 reads CASSLFATGQDTQYF. The CDR3 nucleotides are TGCGCCAGCAGCTTGTTCGCGACGGGGCAAGATACGCAGTATTTT.

This clonotype was recorded a few times. This chain joins TRBV28 and TRBJ1-3; 7 bases fit TRBD1. V was clipped by 6 bases and J by 7 bases; unmatched bases: 3. Looked up from germline, CDR1 is MDHEN and CDR2 is SYDVKM. This CDR3 has 12 residues. CDR3 amino acids: CASSQGGNTIYF. The CDR3 nucleotides are TGTGCCAGCAGCCAGGGGGGTAACACCATATATTTT.

This clonotype was counted a few times. This chain links TRBV20-1 with TRBJ1-5; 7 bases agree with TRBD1. The trim removed 0 bases at V and 4 bases at J, leaving 6 bases unmatched. The CDR3 is made up of 15 amino acids. Germline V gene data show CDR1 as DFQATT and CDR2 as SNEGSKA (reference sequence). This CDR3 reads CSARDQDRENQPQHF. CDR3 nucleotide sequence: TGCAGTGCTAGAGATCAAGACAGGGAGAATCAGCCCCAGCATTTT.

This clonotype was seen ten or more times. The gene calls are TRBV19 and TRBJ2-3, with a weak D call TRBD2 (7 bases). Per the germline V gene, CDR1 is LNHDA and CDR2 is SQIVND (reference sequence). The CDR3 is 15 residues long. V lost 7 bases to trimming and J lost 6 bases, with 20 bases between them. The CDR3: CASNSYFEGGDTQYF. The CDR3 coding sequence is TGTGCCAGTAACTCATATTTTGAGGGGGGGGATACGCAGTATTTT. Full variable domain (remainder filled in from reference TRBV19 and TRBJ2-3): DGGITQSPKYLFRKEGQNVTLSCEQNLNHDAMYWYRQDPGQGLRLIYYSQIVNDFQKGDIAEGYSVSREKKESFPLTVTSAQKNPTAFYLCASNSYFEGGDTQYFGPGTRLTVL.

The chain joins TRBV2 to TRBJ1-5; possible D gene TRBD1, 5 bases. The CDR3 totals 17 residues. CDR1 and CDR2 (germline): SNHLY, FYNNEI. V shed 5 bases and J shed 0 bases, with 17 bases lying between them. Here the CDR3 reads CASSLMGLGGSNQPQHF. The CDR3 coding sequence is TGTGCCAGCAGTCTCATGGGGTTGGGGGGTAGCAATCAGCCCCAGCATTTT.

Only a few counts were recorded for this clonotype. The chain uses TRBV18 and TRBJ2-7, with 12 bases identical to TRBD1. Germline CDR1 KGHSH, CDR2 LQKENI. CDR3 size: 15 residues. Trimming cost V 2 bases and J 2 bases; bases outside gene matches: 1. For the CDR3, the DNA is TGTGCCAGCTCACCAGGGGACAGGGGGCCCTACGAGCAGTACGTC. Its protein product is CASSPGDRGPYEQYV.

This chain links TRBV5-1 with TRBJ2-5; D unclear. Germline CDR1 is SGHRS and CDR2 is YFSETQ. CDR3 length: 16 residues. V dropped 0 bases and J dropped 1 base, with 13 bases sitting between them. CDR3 nucleotide sequence: TGCGCCAGCAGCTTGGTCGAGGCCGCACTCCAAGAGACCCAGTACTTC. Its translation: CASSLVEAALQETQYF.

This chain connects TRBV3-1 to TRBJ2-2, with D hard to call. The CDR3 has 17 residues. Germline values: CDR1 LGHDT, CDR2 YNNKEL (reference sequence). The V and J ends lost 0 bases and 0 bases respectively, with 11 bases between them. The DNA for the CDR3 is TGTGCCAGCAGCCAAGAGGCTCCAGTCACGAACACCGGGGAGCTGTTTTTT. Translation: CASSQEAPVTNTGELFF.

The chain recombines TRBV4-3 with TRBJ1-1; possible D gene TRBD1, 5 bases. V shed 0 bases and J shed 8 bases, with 10 bases lying between them. The CDR3 loop spans 13 amino acids. Germline V gene data show CDR1 as LGHNA and CDR2 as YSLEER. The CDR3 region has the DNA TGCGCCAGCAGCCAAGATAATCGACAGGAAGCTTTCTTT. This sequence encodes CASSQDNRQEAFF.

This chain joins TRBV28 and TRBJ2-3, with D hard to call. V lost 2 bases and J lost 2, with 11 bases in between. CDR1 is MDHEN and CDR2 is SYDVKM in the germline V gene. The CDR3 consists of 15 residues. The CDR3 DNA reads TGTGCCAGCAGTTTAAGAGGACGTCCCACAGATACGCAGTATTTT. Its protein is CASSLRGRPTDTQYF.

Concerning this clonotype: Compared with germline, one end of the junction differs, possibly owing to a read error. J is TRBJ1-5 and V is TRBV19; D is unresolved. The V gene's germline CDR1 is LNHDA and CDR2 SQIVND (reference sequence). The CDR3 covers 13 residues. Here the CDR3 DNA reads TGTGCCAGTAGTATAGATCGCAAGCAGCCCCAGCATTTT. Its protein product is CASSIDRKQPQHF. Full variable domain (rest looked up from reference TRBV19 and TRBJ1-5): DGGITQSPKYLFRKEGQNVTLSCEQNLNHDAMYWYRQDPGQGLRLIYYSQIVNDFQKGDIAEGYSVSREKKESFPLTVTSAQKNPTAFYLCASSIDRKQPQHFGDGTRLSIL.

The chain recombines TRBV20-1 with TRBJ2-5; 8 bases are shared with TRBD1. V was clipped by 5 bases and J by 5 bases; unmatched bases: 7. CDR1 and CDR2 (germline): DFQATT, SNEGSKA (reference sequence). This CDR3 has 13 residues. CDR3: CSAPRQGQETQYF. The DNA for the CDR3 is TGCAGTGCTCCCCGACAGGGGCAGGAGACCCAGTACTTC.

This clonotype was counted between two and nine times. This chain joins TRBV5-1 and TRBJ1-2; D call uncertain. Germline CDR1 is SGHRS and CDR2 is YFSETQ. There are 15 residues in the CDR3. The V gene lost 2 bases and the J gene lost 1 base, with 12 bases spanning the gap. The CDR3 here is CASSFTADLNYGYTF. The CDR3 bases are TGCGCCAGCAGCTTTACAGCCGACCTTAACTATGGCTACACCTTC.

V gene TRBV5-6 combines with J gene TRBJ2-1; TRBD1 agrees at 7 bases. This CDR3 is built from 13 residues. With 7 bases clipped from V and 5 bases from J, the junction kept 6 bases outside the gene matches. CDR1 and CDR2 (germline): SGHDT, YYEEEE. The CDR3 region is CASPPGQHNEQFF. For the CDR3, the DNA is TGTGCCAGCCCGCCGGGACAGCACAATGAGCAGTTCTTC.

The rearrangement uses TRBV7-9 and TRBJ2-1; 7 positions match TRBD1. This CDR3 comprises 16 residues. Germline CDR1 and CDR2: SEHNR and FQNEAQ (reference sequence). The V and J ends lost 5 bases and 1 base, in that order; junction bases with no gene match: 8. This chain's CDR3 is CASSPRQGVSYNEQFF. The CDR3 DNA reads TGTGCCAGCAGCCCTCGGCAGGGGGTGTCCTACAATGAGCAGTTCTTC.

The chain couples TRBV5-1 to TRBJ1-2; D gene uncertain. The CDR3 consists of 13 residues. In germline, CDR1 is SGHRS, CDR2 YFSETQ. The germline V and J ends were trimmed by 5 bases and 2 bases, with 10 bases remaining between them. The DNA for the CDR3 is TGCGCCAGCAGGATGTCAGAGAACTATGGCTACACCTTC. It is translated as CASRMSENYGYTF.

This clonotype was detected a few times. The CDR3 bases are TGTGCCAGCAGCTACAAGAGGGGGACCCCTCAGGTTGGGGCGACCCAGTACTTC. Its protein product is CASSYKRGTPQVGATQYF. This chain uses TRBV11-2 with TRBJ2-5, with D perhaps matching TRBD1 (6 bases). The germline V gene encodes CDR1 SGHAT and CDR2 FQNNGV. Between the trimmed V and J ends, which lost 4 bases and 7 bases, there was a span of 28 bases. The CDR3 runs 18 residues.

The chain recombines TRBV7-2 with TRBJ2-3; D is ambiguous. From germline, CDR1 is SGHTA and CDR2 FQGNSA. CDR3 length: 14 amino acids. The V end lost 1 base, the J end lost 5 bases, and 10 bases lay between the germline ends. Here the CDR3 DNA reads TGTGCCAGCAGCTTAGTTCAACGTCGAGATACGCAGTATTTT. This translates into CASSLVQRRDTQYF.

The chain carries TRBV24-1 and TRBJ2-1; 10 bases agree with TRBD1. The germline gives CDR1 KGHDR, CDR2 SFDVKD. The V gene end was trimmed by 3 bases and the J gene end by 4 bases; junction bases not matched to a gene: 2. The CDR3 is 15 amino acids. CDR3 nucleotides: TGTGCCACCAGTGATATGGGACAGGGGTACAATGAGCAGTTCTTC. It yields the protein CATSDMGQGYNEQFF.

Many counts were recorded for this clonotype. V is TRBV5-6 and J is TRBJ2-2; D not certain. Germline CDR1 and CDR2: SGHDT and YYEEEE. The CDR3 sequence is 15 residues long. V was pared by 2 bases and J by 5 bases, with 13 bases between. The CDR3 DNA is TGTGCCAGCAGCTTCGTGGCAGGCGTAACCGGGGAGCTGTTTTTT. Protein sequence: CASSFVAGVTGELFF.

The rearrangement joins TRBV7-9 to TRBJ1-1, with D perhaps TRBD1 (5 bases). The CDR3 totals 12 residues. Germline V gene data show CDR1 as SEHNR and CDR2 as FQNEAQ (reference sequence). Trimming stripped 3 bases from V and 4 bases from J, with 6 bases between. The CDR3 loop reads CASSFGTTEAFF. In DNA form, the CDR3 reads TGTGCCAGCAGCTTCGGGACCACTGAAGCTTTCTTT.

This clonotype turned up a few times. The chain combines TRBV18 with TRBJ1-5, with 10 nucleotides matching TRBD1. This CDR3 has 17 residues. Trimming took 1 base from V and 4 from J; bases not matched to a gene: 7. Germline CDR1 KGHSH, CDR2 LQKENI. The CDR3 reads CASSPLQPGQGNQPQHF. CDR3 DNA: TGTGCCAGCTCACCACTACAACCGGGACAGGGGAATCAGCCCCAGCATTTT.

This clonotype was picked up a small number of times. V usage is TRBV5-1 and J usage is TRBJ2-7; the D gene is possibly TRBD1 (6 bases). The CDR3 is made up of 14 amino acids. The V and J ends lost 0 bases and 2 bases respectively, with 9 bases between them. Germline V gene sequence: CDR1 SGHRS, CDR2 YFSETQ. The CDR3: CASSLEGHTYEQYF. The CDR3 nucleotides are TGCGCCAGCAGCTTGGAGGGACATACCTACGAGCAGTACTTC.

Of note for this clonotype: Since the CDR3 does not end with the conserved phenylalanine or tryptophan, this likely comes from a read error. The CDR3 sequence: CASSISSYNEQFS. The CDR3 DNA reads as TGTGCCAGCAGCATTAGCTCCTACAATGAGCAGTTCTCC. This sequence joins TRBV7-2 and TRBJ2-1; D remains ambiguous. CDR1 and CDR2 (germline): SGHTA, FQGNSA. V dropped 5 bases and J dropped 0 bases, with 5 bases sitting between them. This CDR3 has 13 residues.

In this sample, this clonotype turned up many times. The chain links TRBV7-9 to TRBJ1-1, with 8 bases that match TRBD1. V was pared by 5 bases and J by 2 bases, with 4 bases of the junction left unmatched. The CDR3 extends over 14 amino acids. CDR1 and CDR2 (germline): SEHNR, FQNEAQ (reference sequence). The CDR3 region has the DNA TGTGCCAGCAGCCAGGGGGCTTCAAACACTGAAGCTTTCTTT. As protein: CASSQGASNTEAFF.

This clonotype was counted only a few times. V usage is TRBV7-3 and J usage is TRBJ1-1; 7 nucleotides line up with TRBD1. V shed 3 bases and J 4 bases; nucleotides not matched to a gene: 8. The CDR3 contains 15 residues. CDR1 and CDR2 (germline): SGHTA, FQGTGA. CDR3 sequence reads: CASSFSGGGGTEAFF. The CDR3 coding sequence is TGTGCCAGCAGCTTCTCAGGGGGAGGGGGCACTGAAGCTTTCTTT.

This clonotype turned up a few times. This rearrangement joins TRBV7-9 to TRBJ2-2, with D possibly being TRBD2 (5 bases). CDR1 and CDR2 from the germline V gene are SEHNR and FQNEAQ (reference sequence). Trimming removed 5 bases at V and 3 bases at J, with 13 bases between. The CDR3 contains 15 residues. The chain's CDR3 is CASSPVEADTGELFF. In nucleotides, the CDR3 is TGTGCCAGCAGCCCGGTGGAGGCGGACACCGGGGAGCTGTTTTTT.

DNA for the CDR3: TGTGCCAGCAGCCCTCCGGACCGGGCTTTCCGGTCACCCCTCCACTTT. Protein sequence: CASSPPDRAFRSPLHF. The chain links TRBV7-9 to TRBJ1-6, with D unresolved. The CDR3 sequence is 16 residues long. V was clipped by 5 bases and J by 10 bases, with 21 bases between them. From germline, CDR1 is SEHNR and CDR2 FQNEAQ (reference sequence).

With respect to this clonotype: A read error may explain this, as a much larger clone is one base away. This chain connects TRBV7-9 to TRBJ2-6; the D is unclear. This CDR3 has 16 amino acids. Germline loops: CDR1 SEHNR, CDR2 FQNEAQ (reference sequence). Trimming removed 1 base from V and 0 bases from J, with 7 bases in between. The DNA of the CDR3 is TGTGCCAGCAGCTTAGAATACAGCTCTGGGGCCAACGTCCTGACTTTC. This codes for CASSLEYSSGANVLTF.

This clonotype turned up a few times. V is TRBV7-3 and J is TRBJ2-5, with D uncertain. The V end was cut by 2 bases, the J end by 3 bases, with 7 bases between. The germline V gene encodes CDR1 SGHTA and CDR2 FQGTGA. The CDR3 covers 13 residues. DNA for the CDR3: TGTGCCAGCAGCTTATCTCCGGAAGAGACCCAGTACTTC. It is translated as CASSLSPEETQYF.

The chain joins TRBV9 to TRBJ2-6, with D unresolved. Per the germline V gene, CDR1 is SGDLS and CDR2 is YYNGEE. The CDR3 is 16 residues long. Deletions cut 3 bases from V and 1 base from J, with 11 bases between. CDR3 loop: CASSGPWLSGANVLTF. DNA of the CDR3: TGTGCCAGCAGCGGCCCCTGGCTTTCTGGGGCCAACGTCCTGACTTTC.